This is a list of T cell receptor beta chains from one sample in a study of T cells in Graves' hyperthyroidism and ophthalmopathy. TCRdb re-analysed the multiplex PCR reads in MiXCR, keeping a single row per CDR3 protein. The table records hundreds of thousands of distinct CDR3 sequences, less than 15% of them present only once. Source material: blood. The origin of the receptors is a woman between 18 and 30 years old with Graves' hyperthyroidism. Both conserved end residues are part of each CDR3. The size entry is marked missing in some rows and otherwise reads once, few, many or a size class.

CASSWGQGSGYTF,TRBJ1-2,13,many,TRBV3-1
CASSLGSRDRPLTYGYTF,TRBJ1-2,18,many,TRBV7-8
CASSHGLDRGGEQFF,TRBJ2-1,15,few,TRBV5-4
CASSLFDEGEQFF,TRBJ2-1,13,many,TRBV5-1
CSAADSGETQYF,TRBJ2-5,12,many,TRBV29-1
CASSVGLTATEAFF,TRBJ1-1,14,NA,TRBV9
CASSLAGLATNEQFF,TRBJ2-1,15,many,TRBV7-2
CASRPTGAVEQYF,TRBJ2-7,13,few,TRBV6-2/TRBV6-3
CSAKQGIGKNIQYF,TRBJ2-4,14,many,TRBV20-1
CASTPTGGEDYGYTF,TRBJ1-2,15,NA,TRBV6-1
CASSHLAGGILDEQFF,TRBJ2-1,16,many,TRBV11-3
CASSLIEGQYEQYF,TRBJ2-7,14,NA,TRBV4-1
CASSPVPTGELFF,TRBJ2-2,13,few,TRBV25-1
CASSPTGDEQFF,TRBJ2-1,12,NA,TRBV4-3
CTSSAGIIGYTF,TRBJ1-2,12,many,TRBV5-6
CAWSVRIHSNSGNTIYF,TRBJ1-3,17,NA,TRBV30
CAWSSLTGLGWRHTEAFF,TRBJ1-1,18,NA,TRBV30
CSARPSGRPSSYEQYF,TRBJ2-7,16,few,TRBV20-1
CASSPRGPGELFF,TRBJ2-2,13,many,TRBV5-1
CASSLRTGPGETQYF,TRBJ2-5,15,NA,TRBV5-1
CASSRYSGTGRETQYF,TRBJ2-5,16,NA,TRBV5-4
CASSPRGFRTDTQYF,TRBJ2-3,15,few,TRBV11-2